The source of this T cell receptor beta chain is a study of blood T cells in healthy people across ages. Using a J-beta primer mix together with a sample-barcoded 5' primer, a second PCR was run for about 6 to 12 cycles. TCRdb reanalysed the 5' RACE reads using MiXCR and keeps one entry per CDR3 protein. The sample consists of roughly 2 million distinct CDR3 sequences, approximately 50% of them appearing once. Total RNA, at least 5.5 micrograms per sample, was extracted from PBMCs. Broader study findings: Both higher diversity and more naive CD4+ cells marked long-lived donors when set against aged donors. For the donors, CMV status was unknown and possibly confounded expanded clonotype changes.

Comments on this clonotype: Antigen unknown.

Germline V gene data show CDR1 as SGHTA and CDR2 as FQGNSA. The J segment lost 3 bases and the V segment lost 3 bases, leaving 4 bases of the junction unmatched. The CDR3 totals 15 residues. Sequencing was carried out using blood. The receptor's source is a woman aged 40 to 50 in good health. The genes are TRBV7-2 and TRBJ2-7, with 11 bases aligning to TRBD1. Written as DNA, the CDR3 is TGTGCCAGCAGCTTTTCCGGGACAGGGGGCTACGAGCAGTACTTC. Translating it yields CASSFSGTGGYEQYF.